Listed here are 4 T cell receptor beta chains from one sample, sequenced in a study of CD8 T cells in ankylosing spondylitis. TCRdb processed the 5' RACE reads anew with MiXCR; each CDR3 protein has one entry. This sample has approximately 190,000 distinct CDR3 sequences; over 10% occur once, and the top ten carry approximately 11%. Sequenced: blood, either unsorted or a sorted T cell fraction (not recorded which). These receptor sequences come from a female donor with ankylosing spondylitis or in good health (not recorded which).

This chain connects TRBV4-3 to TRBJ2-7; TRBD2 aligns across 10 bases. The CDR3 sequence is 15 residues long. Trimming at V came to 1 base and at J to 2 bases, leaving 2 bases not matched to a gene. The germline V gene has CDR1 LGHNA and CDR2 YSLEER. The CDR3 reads CASSQVGTSAYEQYF. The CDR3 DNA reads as TGCGCCAGCAGCCAAGTAGGGACTAGCGCCTACGAGCAGTACTTC.

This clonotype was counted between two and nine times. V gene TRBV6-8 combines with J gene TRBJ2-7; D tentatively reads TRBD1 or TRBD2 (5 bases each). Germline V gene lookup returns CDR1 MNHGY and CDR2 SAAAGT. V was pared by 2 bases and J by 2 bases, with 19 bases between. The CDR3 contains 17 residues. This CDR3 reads CASSYGTPRRLPYEQYF. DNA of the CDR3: TGTGCCAGCAGTTACGGGACCCCGAGGCGCCTACCCTACGAGCAGTACTTC.

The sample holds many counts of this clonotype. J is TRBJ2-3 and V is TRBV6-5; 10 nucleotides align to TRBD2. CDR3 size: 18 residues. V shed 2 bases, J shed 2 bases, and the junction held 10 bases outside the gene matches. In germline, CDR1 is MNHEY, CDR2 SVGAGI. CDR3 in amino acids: CASSYGTSASSYTDTQYF. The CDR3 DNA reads TGTGCCAGCAGTTACGGGACTAGCGCAAGCAGCTACACAGATACGCAGTATTTT.

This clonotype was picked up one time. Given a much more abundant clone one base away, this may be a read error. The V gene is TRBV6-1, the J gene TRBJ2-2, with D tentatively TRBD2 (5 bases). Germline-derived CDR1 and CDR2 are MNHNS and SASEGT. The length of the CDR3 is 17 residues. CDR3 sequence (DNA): TGTGCCAGCAGCCCAACCCACGGGCTCCCTAACACCGGGGAGCTGTCTTTT. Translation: CASSPTHGLPNTGELSF.